This T cell receptor (beta chain) was recovered during a study of shared clonotypes between healthy human individuals. Germline lookup yields CDR1 GTSNPN and CDR2 SVGIG (reference sequence). Between the trimmed V and J ends, which lost 7 bases and 1 base, there was a span of 14 bases. The CDR3 is made up of 13 amino acids. TCRdb's table, derived via immunoSEQ multiplex PCR, lists solely in-frame clones and lacks some. There are about 2.2 million clones in the sample; approximately 92% occur only once, and less than 2% lies in the top ten. Naive CD8 populations comprised CD45RO-negative cells positively selected for CCR7, excluding terminally differentiated effector memory CD45RA+ cells.

The V call is TRBV30, the J call TRBJ2-7; perhaps TRBD2 as D (6 bases). Sequences were obtained from naive CD8+ T cells from PBMCs. The clonotype was recovered from a young man in good health. Some clones in this sample may be carry-over from other donors' samples. In DNA, the CDR3 is TGTGCCTCAACCGGGACTGAGTCCTACGAGCAGTACTTC. It specifies CASTGTESYEQYF.